This TCR beta chain was profiled in a study of T cells in Graves' hyperthyroidism and ophthalmopathy. Overall study context: Any treatment followed the collection of peripheral blood at initial diagnosis.

TCR beta CDR3 regions were amplified from RNA transcripts. The primer set for the first-round RT-PCR of the TCR CDR3 was HTBI. TCRdb processed the multiplex PCR reads anew with MiXCR; each CDR3 protein has one entry. The data show around 620,000 distinct CDR3 sequences, roughly 15% seen once. V dropped 6 bases and J dropped 2; count of bases not matched to a gene: 7. Germline-derived CDR1 and CDR2 are SQVTM and ANQGSEA. The CDR3 length is 13 residues. This clonotype appeared many times. The sequencing input was blood. This chain connects TRBV29-1 to TRBJ2-7; 7 nucleotides agree with TRBD1. This receptor was taken from a woman in her twenties or thirties with Graves' hyperthyroidism. CDR3 residues: CSVQPTGTYEQYF. For the CDR3, the DNA is TGCAGCGTCCAGCCGACAGGGACCTACGAGCAGTACTTC.